A single sample gave rise to the 27 T cell receptor beta chains below, sequenced in a study of T cell responses to AZD1222 COVID-19 vaccine. TCRdb's table, derived via immunoSEQ multiplex PCR, lists solely in-frame clones and lacks some. The data hold around 73,000 clones, with 89% observed a single time. Sequenced material: peripheral blood, taken 28 days after the second AZD1222 dose. The receptors derive from an adult who received the AZD1222 COVID-19 vaccine.

The rearrangement uses TRBV18 and TRBJ1-2; D is unclear. Germline V gene sequence: CDR1 KGHSH, CDR2 LQKENI. The CDR3 extends over 14 amino acids. The V end lost 2 bases, the J end lost 7 bases, and 14 bases lay between the germline ends. CDR3 DNA: TGTGCCAGCTCACCATCGGCGGGGAGGAGTGGCTACACCTTC. Translated: CASSPSAGRSGYTF.

The chain links TRBV3-1 (or the pseudogene TRBV3-2) to TRBJ1-5, with 7 bases that match TRBD1. Losses at the gene ends were 1 base for V and 4 bases for J; bases not matched to a gene: 4. The CDR3 covers 15 residues. Germline CDR1 reads LGHDT; CDR2 reads YNNKEL (reference sequence). The CDR3 DNA sequence: TGTGCCAGCAGCCAAGCAGGGGGGGGAAATCAGCCCCAGCATTTT. It yields the protein CASSQAGGGNQPQHF.

The chain recombines TRBV7-2 with TRBJ2-2; tentative D call: TRBD1 (6 bases). CDR1 and CDR2 (germline): SGHTA, FQGNSA. Trimming removed 5 bases at V and 7 bases at J, with 11 bases between. The CDR3 length is 13 residues. The CDR3 sequence: CASSEQGFGELFF. The CDR3 coding sequence is TGTGCCAGCAGCGAACAGGGCTTCGGGGAGCTGTTTTTT.

The chain has TRBV5-1 and TRBJ2-3; D tentatively fits TRBD1 or TRBD2 (5 bases each). V shed 0 bases and J shed 6 bases, with 8 bases lying between them. The CDR3 runs to 13 residues. Germline V gene lookup returns CDR1 SGHRS and CDR2 YFSETQ. CDR3 in amino acids: CASSLGDRDTQYF. Here the CDR3 DNA reads TGCGCCAGCAGCTTGGGGGACCGGGATACGCAGTATTTT.

The rearrangement uses TRBV5-5 and TRBJ2-7, with a possible D match to TRBD1 (6 bases). This CDR3 has 16 amino acids. Germline V gene lookup returns CDR1 SGHKS and CDR2 YYEKEE (reference sequence). The V end lost 4 bases, the J end lost 2 bases, and 19 bases lay between the germline ends. CDR3 nucleotide sequence: TGTGCCAGCAGCCCCCGGGGCCAGGACAGTGCCTACGAGCAGTACTTC. Amino acid sequence: CASSPRGQDSAYEQYF.

The chain uses TRBV19 and TRBJ2-1; D is unclear. Trimming removed 2 bases from V and 6 bases from J, with 5 bases in between. The CDR3 covers 12 residues. In germline, CDR1 is LNHDA, CDR2 SQIVND (reference sequence). DNA for the CDR3: TGTGCCAGTAGTATATTCGTCAATGAGCAGTTCTTC. Amino acids: CASSIFVNEQFF.

The J gene is TRBJ2-2, the V gene TRBV27; TRBD2 is a possible D gene (5 bases). CDR1 and CDR2 (germline): MNHEY, SMNVEV (reference sequence). This CDR3 has 14 residues. V was cut by 6 bases and J by 6 bases, with 14 bases left in between. CDR3 DNA: TGTGCCAGCAGGGACGCGGGCCGGTCCGGGGAGCTGTTTTTT. Protein sequence: CASRDAGRSGELFF.

The chain recombines TRBV11-2 with TRBJ1-6; TRBD1 matches 7 bases. Germline CDR1 and CDR2: SGHAT and FQNNGV. Losses at the gene ends were 7 bases for V and 7 bases for J; bases not matched to a gene: 10. The CDR3 is made up of 15 amino acids. In DNA form, the CDR3 reads TGTGCCAGCACCATCAGGGGGACAAACAATTCACCCCTCCACTTT. Translation gives CASTIRGTNNSPLHF.

This chain uses TRBV29-1 with TRBJ2-5; 9 bases are a match to TRBD1. Germline CDR1 SQVTM, CDR2 ANQGSEA. V dropped 6 bases and J dropped 5; count of bases not matched to a gene: 10. The CDR3 is 14 amino acids. The CDR3 DNA follows: TGCAGCGTGCTTGGACAGGGGCGGGCGGAGACCCAGTACTTC. Translating gives CSVLGQGRAETQYF.

V is TRBV16 and J is TRBJ1-2; 9 bases agree with TRBD1. The germline V gene has CDR1 KGHSY and CDR2 FQNENV. This CDR3 is built from 15 residues. The V and J ends lost 3 bases and 2 bases, in that order; junction bases with no gene match: 4. The CDR3 loop is CASSQGTGLNYGYTF. The CDR3 nucleotides read TGTGCCAGCAGCCAGGGGACAGGGCTAAACTATGGCTACACCTTC.

This chain joins TRBV28 and TRBJ1-2, with D possibly being TRBD1 (6 bases). Germline V lookup: CDR1 MDHEN, CDR2 SYDVKM. The CDR3 totals 13 residues. V lost 1 base and J lost 13, with 16 bases in between. CDR3 DNA sequence: TGTGCCAGCAGTTTATTGGGCAGGGGTTCGGTCACCTTC. Protein product: CASSLLGRGSVTF.

The rearrangement joins TRBV24-1 to TRBJ2-7, with 13 positions matching TRBD2. The CDR3 length is 14 residues. J gave up 3 bases and V 6 bases, and 1 base lay outside the gene matches. Germline V CDR1 and CDR2: KGHDR, SFDVKD. DNA of the CDR3: TGTGCCACCAGTAGGACTAGCGGGGGCTACGAGCAGTACGTC. Amino acids: CATSRTSGGYEQYV.

This chain uses TRBV3-1 (or the pseudogene TRBV3-2) with TRBJ2-5, with 11 bases lining up with TRBD2. The V segment lost 3 bases and the J segment 1 base; nucleotides outside the gene matches: 7. Looked up from germline, CDR1 is LGHDT and CDR2 is YNNKEL (reference sequence). There are 17 residues in the CDR3. CDR3 region: CASSHGLAGGTQETQYF. CDR3 DNA: TGTGCCAGCAGCCACGGCCTAGCGGGGGGAACCCAAGAGACCCAGTACTTC.

The genes are TRBV7-2 and TRBJ1-3, with D tentatively TRBD1 (5 bases). V was trimmed by 2 bases and J by 2 bases, leaving 7 bases between them. The CDR3 runs to 14 residues. Germline V gives CDR1 SGHTA, CDR2 FQGNSA. The CDR3 spells CASSLRGAGNTIYF. CDR3 sequence (DNA): TGTGCCAGCAGCTTACGGGGGGCTGGAAACACCATATATTTT.

The chain links TRBV10-3 to TRBJ1-5, with a tentative D call TRBD1 (5 bases). The CDR3 consists of 15 residues. Trimming left V 0 bases short and J 3 bases short, with 9 bases between. Germline values: CDR1 ENHRY, CDR2 SYGVKD. The CDR3 coding sequence is TGTGCCATCAGTGAGTCAGGAGGGGACAATCAGCCCCAGCATTTT. Protein: CAISESGGDNQPQHF.

This rearrangement joins TRBV24-1 to TRBJ2-1; D remains ambiguous. The V end was cut by 0 bases, the J end by 6 bases, with 8 bases between. Germline-derived CDR1 and CDR2 are KGHDR and SFDVKD. This CDR3 is 14 amino acids long. The CDR3 DNA is TGTGCCACCAGTGATTTGCCCCTCCCCAATGAGCAGTTCTTC. Encoded protein: CATSDLPLPNEQFF.

In this sample, this clone turned up once. The chain employs TRBV18 and TRBJ1-3; possible D gene TRBD1, 5 bases. Trimming cost V 7 bases and J 1 base, with 8 bases left between them. This CDR3 contains 13 residues. CDR1 is KGHSH and CDR2 is LQKENI in the germline V gene. CDR3 protein: CASFQGSGNTIYF. The CDR3 nucleotides read TGTGCCAGCTTCCAGGGTTCTGGAAACACCATATATTTT.

The chain carries TRBV24-1 and TRBJ1-2; TRBD1 might be the D (5 bases). From germline, CDR1 is KGHDR and CDR2 SFDVKD. This CDR3 comprises 13 residues. The germline V and J ends were trimmed by 5 bases and 6 bases, with 12 bases remaining between them. This CDR3 reads CATSGRGYNGYTF. The CDR3 DNA reads TGTGCCACCAGTGGACGGGGGTACAATGGCTACACCTTC.

This clone has a handful of counts. V gene TRBV4-3 combines with J gene TRBJ2-5, with D tentatively TRBD2 (7 bases). The CDR3 has 15 residues. Trimming cost V 1 base and J 5 bases, with 14 bases left between them. The germline V gene has CDR1 LGHNA and CDR2 YSLEER. CDR3 loop: CASSQGFGGAETQYF. The CDR3 bases are TGCGCCAGCAGCCAAGGTTTTGGGGGGGCGGAGACCCAGTACTTC.

The V call is TRBV7-2, the J call TRBJ1-4; 11 nucleotides match TRBD1. CDR1 is SGHTA and CDR2 is FQGNSA in the germline V gene. V dropped 6 bases and J dropped 7; count of bases not matched to a gene: 4. The CDR3 sequence is 14 residues long. CDR3 amino acids: CASSRGTGGEKLFF. The CDR3 DNA follows: TGTGCCAGCAGTCGGGGGACAGGGGGTGAAAAACTGTTTTTT.

The V gene is TRBV23-1, the J gene TRBJ1-1, with D tentatively TRBD1 (6 bases). TRBV23-1 is classed as an ORF, of uncertain function. The CDR3 loop spans 19 amino acids. V lost 4 bases, J lost 0 bases, and 24 bases lay in between. The CDR3 sequence: CASSRGPPDEDHMNTEAFF. The CDR3 DNA reads as TGCGCCAGCAGTCGGGGGCCCCCCGATGAGGATCACATGAACACTGAAGCTTTCTTT.

The table lists this clone with a few counts. The chain joins TRBV30 to TRBJ2-3, with a tentative D call TRBD1 (7 bases). The CDR3 extends over 15 amino acids. Trimming left V 5 bases short and J 5 bases short, with 20 bases between. Germline loops: CDR1 GTSNPN, CDR2 SVGIG (reference sequence). The CDR3 DNA sequence: TGTGCCTGGGGAATAGCAGGGGGGTTTCTAGATACGCAGTATTTT. Its translation: CAWGIAGGFLDTQYF. Variable domain in full (rest from reference TRBV30 and TRBJ2-3): SQTIHQWPATLVQPVGSPLSLECTVEGTSNPNLYWYRQAAGRGLQLLFYSVGIGQISSEVPQNLSASRPQDRQFILSSKKLLLSDSGFYLCAWGIAGGFLDTQYFGPGTRLTVL.

This chain uses TRBV5-1 with TRBJ2-1; D is unresolved. The V end lost 0 bases, the J end lost 1 base, and 5 bases lay between the germline ends. Germline V gene sequence: CDR1 SGHRS, CDR2 YFSETQ. The CDR3 covers 14 residues. The CDR3 DNA is TGCGCCAGCAGCTTGGACGCATCCTACAATGAGCAGTTCTTC. As protein: CASSLDASYNEQFF.

The chain employs TRBV5-6 and TRBJ1-2; TRBD1 matches 10 bases. CDR3 length: 14 amino acids. J was trimmed by 6 bases and V by 5 bases; bases with no gene match: 7. Germline V lookup: CDR1 SGHDT, CDR2 YYEEEE. CDR3 amino acids: CASRRDRGGDGYTF. CDR3 DNA: TGTGCCAGCAGACGGGACAGGGGCGGTGATGGCTACACCTTC.

The chain couples TRBV24-1 to TRBJ1-2; 9 bases line up with TRBD1. The ends lost 3 bases at V and 1 base at J; junction bases unmatched: 2. This CDR3 region has 15 residues. The germline V gene encodes CDR1 KGHDR and CDR2 SFDVKD. CDR3 loop: CATSDAGQGNYGYTF. The CDR3 DNA sequence: TGTGCCACCAGTGATGCGGGACAGGGTAACTATGGCTACACCTTC.

The rearrangement joins TRBV5-1 to TRBJ2-2; possible D gene TRBD2, 5 bases. Trimming cost V 0 bases and J 3 bases, with 6 bases left between them. Germline CDR1 is SGHRS and CDR2 is YFSETQ. The CDR3 runs to 14 residues. CDR3: CASSLGTYTGELFF. CDR3 coding DNA: TGCGCCAGCAGCTTGGGGACTTACACCGGGGAGCTGTTTTTT.

CDR3 residues: CASSDGAGNTIYF. CDR3 coding DNA: TGTGCCAGCTCAGACGGGGCTGGAAACACCATATATTTT. The chain uses TRBV18 and TRBJ1-3; D is unclear. This CDR3 is built from 13 residues. Trimming shortened V by 5 bases and J by 2 bases, and 7 bases separated the two germline ends. Germline CDR1 KGHSH, CDR2 LQKENI.